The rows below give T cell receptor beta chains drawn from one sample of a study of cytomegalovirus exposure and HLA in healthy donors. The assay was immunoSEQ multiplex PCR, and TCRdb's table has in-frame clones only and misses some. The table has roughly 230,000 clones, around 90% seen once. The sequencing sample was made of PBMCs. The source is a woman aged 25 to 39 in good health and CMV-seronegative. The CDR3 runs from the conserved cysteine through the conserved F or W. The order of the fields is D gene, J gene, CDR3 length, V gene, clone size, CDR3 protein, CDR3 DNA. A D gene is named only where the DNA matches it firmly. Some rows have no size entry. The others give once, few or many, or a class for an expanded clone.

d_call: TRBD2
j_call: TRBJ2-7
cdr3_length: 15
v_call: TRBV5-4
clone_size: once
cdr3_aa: CASSYYLAGTGEQYF
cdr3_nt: TGTGCCAGCAGCTATTATCTAGCGGGAACGGGCGAGCAGTACTTC

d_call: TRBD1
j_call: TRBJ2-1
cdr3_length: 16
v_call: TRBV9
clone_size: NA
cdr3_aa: CASSGRTGGDYNEQFF
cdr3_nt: TGTGCCAGCAGCGGACGGACAGGGGGCGACTACAATGAGCAGTTCTTC

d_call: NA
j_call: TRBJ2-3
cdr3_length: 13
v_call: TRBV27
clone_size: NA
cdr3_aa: CASIPTMGDTQYF
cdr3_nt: TGTGCCAGCATCCCTACGATGGGAGATACGCAGTATTTT

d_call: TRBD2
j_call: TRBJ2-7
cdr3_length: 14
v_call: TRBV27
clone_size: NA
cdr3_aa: CASREGGSSYEQYF
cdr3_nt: TGTGCCAGCAGAGAGGGCGGGAGCTCCTACGAGCAGTACTTC

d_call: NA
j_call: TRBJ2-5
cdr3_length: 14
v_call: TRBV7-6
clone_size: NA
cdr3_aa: CASSATPKYETQYF
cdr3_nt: TGTGCCAGCAGCGCGACTCCTAAATATGAGACCCAGTACTTC

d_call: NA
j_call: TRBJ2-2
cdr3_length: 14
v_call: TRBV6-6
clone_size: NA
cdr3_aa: CASSYWPNTGELFF
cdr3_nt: TGTGCCAGCAGTTACTGGCCGAACACCGGGGAGCTGTTTTTT

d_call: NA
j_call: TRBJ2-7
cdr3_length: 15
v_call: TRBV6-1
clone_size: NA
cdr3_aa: CASSESGPGTYEQYF
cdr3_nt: TGTGCCAGCAGTGAATCAGGACCTGGGACCTACGAGCAGTACTTC

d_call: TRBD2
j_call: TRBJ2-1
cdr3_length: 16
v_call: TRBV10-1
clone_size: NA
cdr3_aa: CASSPRTSGRANEQFF
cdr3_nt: TGCGCCAGCAGTCCCAGGACTAGCGGGAGGGCCAATGAGCAGTTCTTC

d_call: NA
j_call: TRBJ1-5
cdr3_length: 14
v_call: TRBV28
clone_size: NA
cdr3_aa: CASSFTGPPQPQHF
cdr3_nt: TGTGCCAGCAGTTTCACAGGGCCACCTCAGCCCCAGCATTTT

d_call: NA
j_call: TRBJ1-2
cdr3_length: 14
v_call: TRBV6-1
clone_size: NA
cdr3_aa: CASTPTGTLPGYTF
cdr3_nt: TGTGCCAGTACCCCTACCGGGACCCTGCCTGGCTACACCTTC

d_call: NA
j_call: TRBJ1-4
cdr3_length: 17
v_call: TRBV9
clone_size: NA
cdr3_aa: CASSVSGAISTNEKLFF
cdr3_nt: TGTGCCAGCAGCGTATCAGGGGCGATTTCAACTAATGAAAAACTGTTTTTT

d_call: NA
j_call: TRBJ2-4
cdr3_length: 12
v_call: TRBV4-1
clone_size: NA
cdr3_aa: CASSQDLVIQYF
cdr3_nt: TGCGCCAGCAGCCAAGATTTGGTCATTCAGTACTTC

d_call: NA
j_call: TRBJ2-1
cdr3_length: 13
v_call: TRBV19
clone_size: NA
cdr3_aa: CASSRGIVHEQFF
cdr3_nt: TGTGCCAGTAGTCGAGGAATTGTCCATGAGCAGTTCTTC

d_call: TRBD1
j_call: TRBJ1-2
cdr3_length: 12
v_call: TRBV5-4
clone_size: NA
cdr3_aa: CAATRQGAGYTF
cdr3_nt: TGTGCCGCGACCCGACAGGGTGCTGGCTACACCTTC

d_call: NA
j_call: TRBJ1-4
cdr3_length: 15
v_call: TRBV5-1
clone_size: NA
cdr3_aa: CASSQARGSNEKLFF
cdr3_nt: TGCGCCAGCAGCCAGGCGCGCGGCTCCAATGAAAAACTGTTTTTT

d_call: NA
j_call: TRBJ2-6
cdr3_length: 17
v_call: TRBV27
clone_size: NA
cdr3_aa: CASSLQFGTRGANVLTF
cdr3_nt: TGTGCCAGCAGTTTACAGTTTGGGACTCGTGGGGCCAACGTCCTGACTTTC

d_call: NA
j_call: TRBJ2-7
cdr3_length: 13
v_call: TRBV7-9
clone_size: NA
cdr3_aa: CASSPWAAYEQYF
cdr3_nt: TGTGCCAGCAGCCCATGGGCGGCCTACGAGCAGTACTTC

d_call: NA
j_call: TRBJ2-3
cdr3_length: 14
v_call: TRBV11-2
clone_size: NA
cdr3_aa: CASSSGLLLGTQYF
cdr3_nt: TGTGCCAGCAGCTCCGGACTTCTTCTTGGTACGCAGTATTTT

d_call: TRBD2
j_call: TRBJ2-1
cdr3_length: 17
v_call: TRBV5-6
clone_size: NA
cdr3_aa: CASSLSLLRLAGNEQFF
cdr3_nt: TGTGCCAGCAGCTTGTCTTTACTACGACTAGCCGGCAATGAGCAGTTCTTC

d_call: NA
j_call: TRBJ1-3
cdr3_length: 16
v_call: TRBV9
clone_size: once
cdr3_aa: CASSVGGKGPGNTIYF
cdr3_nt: TGTGCCAGCAGCGTAGGTGGAAAAGGGCCTGGAAACACCATATATTTT

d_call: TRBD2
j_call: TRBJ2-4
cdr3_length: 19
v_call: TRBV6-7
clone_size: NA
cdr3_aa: CASSPNSGRLPLTKNIQYF
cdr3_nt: TGTGCCAGCAGTCCAAATAGCGGGAGGCTACCTTTAACCAAAAACATTCAGTACTTC

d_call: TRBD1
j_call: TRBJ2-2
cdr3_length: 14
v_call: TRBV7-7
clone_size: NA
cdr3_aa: CASSPRQGTGELFF
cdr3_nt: TGTGCCAGCAGCCCCCGACAGGGCACCGGGGAGCTGTTTTTT

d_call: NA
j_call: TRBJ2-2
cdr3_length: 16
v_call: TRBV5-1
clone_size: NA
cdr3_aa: CASSPAGTKNTGELFF
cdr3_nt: TGCGCCAGCAGCCCCGCCGGGACAAAGAACACCGGGGAGCTGTTTTTT

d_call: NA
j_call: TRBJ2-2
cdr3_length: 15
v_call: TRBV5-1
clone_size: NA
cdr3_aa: CASSLGGVNTGELFF
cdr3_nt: TGCGCCAGCAGCTTGGGCGGGGTCAACACCGGGGAGCTGTTTTTT

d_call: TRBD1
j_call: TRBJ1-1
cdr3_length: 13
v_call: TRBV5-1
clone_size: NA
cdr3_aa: CASSGQANTEAFF
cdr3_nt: TGCGCCAGCAGCGGACAGGCGAACACTGAAGCTTTCTTT

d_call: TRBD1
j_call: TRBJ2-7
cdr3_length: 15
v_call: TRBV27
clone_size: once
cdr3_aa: CASSFAGTGTYEQYF
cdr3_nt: TGTGCCAGCAGTTTTGCTGGGACAGGAACCTACGAGCAGTACTTC

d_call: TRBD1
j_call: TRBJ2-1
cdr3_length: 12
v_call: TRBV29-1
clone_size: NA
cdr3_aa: CSVAGQGYEQFF
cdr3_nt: TGCAGCGTTGCCGGACAGGGGTATGAGCAGTTCTTC

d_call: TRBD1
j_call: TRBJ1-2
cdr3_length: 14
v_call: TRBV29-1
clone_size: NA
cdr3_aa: CSVSPGQGVTGDTF
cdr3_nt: TGCAGCGTTAGTCCGGGACAGGGAGTTACGGGGGACACCTTC

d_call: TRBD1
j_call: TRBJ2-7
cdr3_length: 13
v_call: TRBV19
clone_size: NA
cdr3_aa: CASSRDRGREQYF
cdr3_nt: TGTGCCAGTAGCCGGGACAGGGGACGCGAGCAGTACTTC

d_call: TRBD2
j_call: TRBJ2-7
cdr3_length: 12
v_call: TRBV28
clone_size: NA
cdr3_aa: CASRGLAYEQYF
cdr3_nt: TGTGCCAGCAGGGGACTAGCTTACGAGCAGTACTTC

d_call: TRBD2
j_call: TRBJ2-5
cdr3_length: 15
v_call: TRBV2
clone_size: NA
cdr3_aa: CASRRLAGVQETQYF
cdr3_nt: TGTGCCAGCAGAAGACTAGCGGGAGTTCAAGAGACCCAGTACTTC

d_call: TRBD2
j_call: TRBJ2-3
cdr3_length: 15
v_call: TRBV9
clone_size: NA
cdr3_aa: CASSVTSGSTDTQYF
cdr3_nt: TGTGCCAGCAGCGTAACTAGCGGGTCCACAGATACGCAGTATTTT

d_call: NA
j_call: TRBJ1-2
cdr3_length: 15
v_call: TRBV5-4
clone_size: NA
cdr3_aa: CASSLEGFWGQGYTF
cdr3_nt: TGTGCCAGCAGCTTGGAAGGCTTCTGGGGTCAAGGCTACACCTTC

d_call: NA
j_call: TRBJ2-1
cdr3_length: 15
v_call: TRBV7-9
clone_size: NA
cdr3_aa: CASSIIAFGDNEQFF
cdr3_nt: TGTGCCAGCAGCATCATAGCGTTTGGCGACAATGAGCAGTTCTTC

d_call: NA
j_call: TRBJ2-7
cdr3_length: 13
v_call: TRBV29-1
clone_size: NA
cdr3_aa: CSVETGLSYEQYF
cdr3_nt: TGCAGCGTTGAAACAGGGCTCTCCTACGAGCAGTACTTC

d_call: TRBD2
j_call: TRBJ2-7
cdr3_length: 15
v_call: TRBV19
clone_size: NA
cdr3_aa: CASTYGSGASYEQYF
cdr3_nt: TGTGCCAGTACCTACGGTAGCGGGGCTTCCTACGAGCAGTACTTC

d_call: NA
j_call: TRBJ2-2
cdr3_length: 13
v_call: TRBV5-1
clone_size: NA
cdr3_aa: CASSLLVSGELFF
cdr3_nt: TGCGCCAGCAGCTTATTGGTGTCCGGGGAGCTGTTTTTT

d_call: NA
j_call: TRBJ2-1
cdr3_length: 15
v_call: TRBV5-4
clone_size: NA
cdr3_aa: CASSLMRGAYNEQFF
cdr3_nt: TGTGCCAGCAGCTTGATGAGGGGGGCCTACAATGAGCAGTTCTTC

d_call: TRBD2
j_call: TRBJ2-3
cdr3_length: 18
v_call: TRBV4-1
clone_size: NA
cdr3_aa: CASSQEWLAGGVTDTQYF
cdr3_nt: TGCGCCAGCAGCCAAGAGTGGCTAGCGGGAGGAGTAACAGATACGCAGTATTTT

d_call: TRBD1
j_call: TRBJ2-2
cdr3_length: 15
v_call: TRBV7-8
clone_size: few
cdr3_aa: CASSKGGSNTGELFF
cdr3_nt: TGTGCCAGCAGCAAAGGGGGCTCGAACACCGGGGAGCTGTTTTTT

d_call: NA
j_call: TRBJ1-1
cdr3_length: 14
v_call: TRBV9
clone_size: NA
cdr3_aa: CASSVEGGDTEAFF
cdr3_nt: TGTGCCAGCAGCGTAGAGGGGGGAGACACTGAAGCTTTCTTT

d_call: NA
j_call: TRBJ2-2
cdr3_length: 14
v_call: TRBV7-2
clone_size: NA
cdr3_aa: CASSKGQNTGELFF
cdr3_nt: TGTGCCAGCAGCAAAGGACAAAACACCGGGGAGCTGTTTTTT

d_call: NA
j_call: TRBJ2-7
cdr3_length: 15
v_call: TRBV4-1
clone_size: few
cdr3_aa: CASSQESSGDYEQYF
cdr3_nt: TGCGCCAGCAGCCAAGAATCGTCCGGGGACTACGAGCAGTACTTC

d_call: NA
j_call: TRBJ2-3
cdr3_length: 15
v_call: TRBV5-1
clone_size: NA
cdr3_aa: CASSPDRDHTDTQYF
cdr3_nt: TGCGCCAGCAGCCCCGATAGGGATCACACAGATACGCAGTATTTT

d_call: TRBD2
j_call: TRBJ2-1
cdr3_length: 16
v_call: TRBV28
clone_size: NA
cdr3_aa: CASSLPSGRAADEQFF
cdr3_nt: TGTGCCAGCAGTCTCCCTAGCGGGAGGGCCGCGGATGAGCAGTTCTTC

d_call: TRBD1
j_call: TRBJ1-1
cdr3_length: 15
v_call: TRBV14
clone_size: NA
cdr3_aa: CASSQTDRGNTEAFF
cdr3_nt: TGTGCCAGCAGCCAAACGGACAGGGGAAACACTGAAGCTTTCTTT

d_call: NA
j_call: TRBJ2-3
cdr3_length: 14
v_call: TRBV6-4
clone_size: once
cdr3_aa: CAKIPLDGTDTQYF
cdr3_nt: TGTGCCAAGATACCATTAGACGGCACAGATACGCAGTATTTT

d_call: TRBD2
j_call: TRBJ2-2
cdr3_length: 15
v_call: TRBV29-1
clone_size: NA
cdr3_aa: CSAWGRGANTGELFF
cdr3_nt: TGCAGCGCCTGGGGGCGGGGGGCGAACACCGGGGAGCTGTTTTTT

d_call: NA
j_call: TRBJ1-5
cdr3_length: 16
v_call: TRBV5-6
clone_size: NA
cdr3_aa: CASSLGPTVSNQPQHF
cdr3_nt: TGTGCCAGCAGCTTGGGGCCGACAGTTAGCAATCAGCCCCAGCATTTT

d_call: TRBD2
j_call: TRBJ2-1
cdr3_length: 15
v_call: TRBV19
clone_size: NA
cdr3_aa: CASSMGTSAYNEQFF
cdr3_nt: TGTGCCAGTAGTATGGGGACTAGCGCATACAATGAGCAGTTCTTC

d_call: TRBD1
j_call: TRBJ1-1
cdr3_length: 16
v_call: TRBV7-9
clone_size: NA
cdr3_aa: CASSSSRGQGATEAFF
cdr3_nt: TGTGCCAGCAGCTCGAGTCGAGGACAGGGTGCAACTGAAGCTTTCTTT

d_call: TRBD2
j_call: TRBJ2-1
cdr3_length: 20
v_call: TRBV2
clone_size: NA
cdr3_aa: CASGGTSGLAGWVGYNEQFF
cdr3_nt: TGTGCCAGTGGTGGAACTAGCGGACTAGCGGGATGGGTCGGGTACAATGAGCAGTTCTTC

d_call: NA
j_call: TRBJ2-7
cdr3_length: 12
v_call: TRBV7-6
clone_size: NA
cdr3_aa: CASSSSAYEQYF
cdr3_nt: TGTGCCAGCAGCTCCAGTGCCTACGAGCAGTACTTC